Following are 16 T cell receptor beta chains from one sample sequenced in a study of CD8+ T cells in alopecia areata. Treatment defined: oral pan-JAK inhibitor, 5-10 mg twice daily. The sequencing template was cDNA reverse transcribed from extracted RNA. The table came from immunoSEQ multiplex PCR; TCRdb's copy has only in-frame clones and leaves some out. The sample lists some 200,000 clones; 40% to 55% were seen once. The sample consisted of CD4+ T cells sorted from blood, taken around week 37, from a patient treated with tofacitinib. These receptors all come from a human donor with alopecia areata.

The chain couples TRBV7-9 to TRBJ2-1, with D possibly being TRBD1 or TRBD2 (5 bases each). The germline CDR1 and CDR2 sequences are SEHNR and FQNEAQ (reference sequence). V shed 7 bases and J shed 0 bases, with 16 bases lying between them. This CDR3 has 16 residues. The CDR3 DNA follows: TGTGCCAGCATTGGAGTCGGGACCAGCTCCTACAATGAGCAGTTCTTC. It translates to CASIGVGTSSYNEQFF. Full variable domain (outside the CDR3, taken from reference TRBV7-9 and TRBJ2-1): DTGVSQNPRHKITKRGQNVTFRCDPISEHNRLYWYRQTLGQGPEFLTYFQNEAQLEKSRLLSDRFSAERPKGSFSTLEIQRTEQGDSAMYLCASIGVGTSSYNEQFFGPGTRLTVL.

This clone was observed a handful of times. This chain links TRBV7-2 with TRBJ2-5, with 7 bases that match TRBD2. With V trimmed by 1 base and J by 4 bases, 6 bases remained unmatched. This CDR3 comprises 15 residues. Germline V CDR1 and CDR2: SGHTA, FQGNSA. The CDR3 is CASSLEEGGTETQYF. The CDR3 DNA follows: TGTGCCAGCAGCTTAGAGGAGGGAGGGACAGAGACCCAGTACTTC.

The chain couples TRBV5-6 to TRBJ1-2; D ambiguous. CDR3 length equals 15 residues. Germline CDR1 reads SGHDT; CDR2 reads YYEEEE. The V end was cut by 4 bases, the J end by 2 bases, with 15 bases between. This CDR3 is CASSTGRWENYGYTF. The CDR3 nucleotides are TGTGCCAGCAGCACCGGACGGTGGGAGAACTATGGCTACACCTTC.

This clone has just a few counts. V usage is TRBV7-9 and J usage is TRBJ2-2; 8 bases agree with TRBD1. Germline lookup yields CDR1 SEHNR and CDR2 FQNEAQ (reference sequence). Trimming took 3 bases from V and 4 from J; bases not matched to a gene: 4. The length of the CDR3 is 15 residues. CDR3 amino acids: CASSLGTGPTGELFF. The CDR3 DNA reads TGTGCCAGCAGCTTGGGGACAGGACCCACCGGGGAGCTGTTTTTT.

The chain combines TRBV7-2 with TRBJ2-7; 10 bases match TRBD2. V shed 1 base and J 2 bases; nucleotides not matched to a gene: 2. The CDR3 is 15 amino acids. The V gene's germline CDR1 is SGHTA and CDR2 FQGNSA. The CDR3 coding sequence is TGTGCCAGCAGCTTAGATGGACTAGCGGCCTACGAGCAGTACTTC. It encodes CASSLDGLAAYEQYF. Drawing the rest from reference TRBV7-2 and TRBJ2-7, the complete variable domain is GAGVSQSPSNKVTEKGKDVELRCDPISGHTALYWYRQSLGQGLEFLIYFQGNSAPDKSGLPSDRFSAERTGGSVSTLTIQRTQQEDSAVYLCASSLDGLAAYEQYFGPGTRLTVT.

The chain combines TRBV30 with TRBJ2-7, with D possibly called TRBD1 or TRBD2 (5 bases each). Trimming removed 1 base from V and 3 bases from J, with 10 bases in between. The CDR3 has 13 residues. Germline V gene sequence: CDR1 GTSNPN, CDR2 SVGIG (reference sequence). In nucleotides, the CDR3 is TGTGCCTGGAGTGGGGACGGACTCTACGAGCAGTACTTC. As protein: CAWSGDGLYEQYF.

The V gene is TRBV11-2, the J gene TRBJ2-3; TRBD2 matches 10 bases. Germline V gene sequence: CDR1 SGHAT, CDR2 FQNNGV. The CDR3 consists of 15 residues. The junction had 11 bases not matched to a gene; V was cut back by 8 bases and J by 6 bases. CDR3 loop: CASSPRAGGRDTQYF. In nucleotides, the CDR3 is TGTGCCAGCTCCCCTAGAGCGGGAGGGCGGGATACGCAGTATTTT. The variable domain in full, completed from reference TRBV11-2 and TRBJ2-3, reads EAGVAQSPRYKIIEKRQSVAFWCNPISGHATLYWYQQILGQGPKLLIQFQNNGVVDDSQLPKDRFSAERLKGVDSTLKIQPAKLEDSAVYLCASSPRAGGRDTQYFGPGTRLTVL.

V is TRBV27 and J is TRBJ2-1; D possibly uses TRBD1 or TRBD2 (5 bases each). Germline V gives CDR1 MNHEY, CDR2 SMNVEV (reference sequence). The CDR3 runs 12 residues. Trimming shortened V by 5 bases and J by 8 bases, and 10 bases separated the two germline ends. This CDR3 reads CASSAEGYEQFF. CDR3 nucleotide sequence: TGTGCCAGCAGTGCCGAGGGGTATGAGCAGTTCTTC.

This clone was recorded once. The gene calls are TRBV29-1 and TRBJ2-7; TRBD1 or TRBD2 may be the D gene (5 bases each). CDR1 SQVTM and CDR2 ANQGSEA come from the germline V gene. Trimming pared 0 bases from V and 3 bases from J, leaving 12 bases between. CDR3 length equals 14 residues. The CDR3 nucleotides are TGCAGCGTTGAAGAGGGACGAGGAAGCTACGAGCAGTACTTC. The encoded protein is CSVEEGRGSYEQYF.

The CDR3 region is CASSGGGAGLFYEQYF. The CDR3, as DNA: TGTGCCAGCAGCGGGGGCGGAGCGGGGCTTTTCTACGAGCAGTACTTC. This chain connects TRBV5-4 to TRBJ2-7, with D perhaps TRBD2 (7 bases). Germline V gene sequence: CDR1 SGHNT, CDR2 YYREEE (reference sequence). Trimming shortened V by 4 bases and J by 3 bases, and 20 bases separated the two germline ends. The CDR3 has 16 amino acids.

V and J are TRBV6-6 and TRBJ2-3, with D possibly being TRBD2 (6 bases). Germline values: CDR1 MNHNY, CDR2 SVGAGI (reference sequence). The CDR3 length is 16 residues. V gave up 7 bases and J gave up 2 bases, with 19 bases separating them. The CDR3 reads CASTPGWGEYTDTQYF. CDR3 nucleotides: TGTGCCAGCACTCCAGGGTGGGGGGAATACACAGATACGCAGTATTTT.

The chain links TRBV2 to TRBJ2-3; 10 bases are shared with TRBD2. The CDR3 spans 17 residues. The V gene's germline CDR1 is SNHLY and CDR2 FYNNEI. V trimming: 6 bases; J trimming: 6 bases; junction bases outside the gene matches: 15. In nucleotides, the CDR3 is TGTGCCAGCAGCCGGAACGGACTAGCGGAGGGCGCGGATACGCAGTATTTT. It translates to CASSRNGLAEGADTQYF.

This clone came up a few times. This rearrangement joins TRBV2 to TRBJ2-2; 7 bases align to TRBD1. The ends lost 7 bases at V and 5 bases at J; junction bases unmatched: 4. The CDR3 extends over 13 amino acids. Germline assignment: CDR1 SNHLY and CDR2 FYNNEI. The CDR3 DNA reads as TGTGCCAGCACACAGGGGCCGACCGGGGAGCTGTTTTTT. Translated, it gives CASTQGPTGELFF.

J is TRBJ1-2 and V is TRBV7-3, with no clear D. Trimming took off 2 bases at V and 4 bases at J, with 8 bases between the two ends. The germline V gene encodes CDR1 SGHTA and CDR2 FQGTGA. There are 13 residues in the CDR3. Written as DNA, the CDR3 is TGTGCCAGCAGCTTAGACGGTCCCTATGGCTACACCTTC. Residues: CASSLDGPYGYTF.

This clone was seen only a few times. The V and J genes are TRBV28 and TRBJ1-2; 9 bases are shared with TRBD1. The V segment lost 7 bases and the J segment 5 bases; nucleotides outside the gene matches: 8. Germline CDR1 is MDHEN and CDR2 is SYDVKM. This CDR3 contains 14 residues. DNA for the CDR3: TGTGCCAGCATGGCGGACAGGGGTGGTTATGGCTACACCTTC. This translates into CASMADRGGYGYTF.

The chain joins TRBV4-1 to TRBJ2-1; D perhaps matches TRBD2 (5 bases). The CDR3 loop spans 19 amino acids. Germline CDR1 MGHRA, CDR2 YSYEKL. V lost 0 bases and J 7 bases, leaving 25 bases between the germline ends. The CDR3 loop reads CASSQDHVKVVRGANEQFF. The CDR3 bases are TGCGCCAGCAGCCAAGATCACGTAAAGGTGGTTCGGGGTGCGAATGAGCAGTTCTTC.